The clone carrying this TCR beta chain has a handful of counts. The target antigen is unknown. Time point reported: newly diagnosed GD, antithyroid drugs for less than 3 months. From RNA extracted from PBMCs, the TCR library was made. The data belong to a study of regulatory T cells in long-lasting Graves disease. Study-wide results and caveats: Persistent disease exhibited a predilection for TRBV28, TRBJ1-2 and TRBJ2-5.

The CDR3 runs to 15 residues. J lost 5 bases, V lost 6 bases, and 15 bases had no gene match. From germline, CDR1 is DFQATT and CDR2 SNEGSKA (reference sequence). The authors built TCR beta libraries using iRepertoire HTBI primers and Arm-PCR of CDR3 regions. A single record per CDR3 protein comes from TCRdb applying MiXCR to the multiplex PCR reads. The table lists roughly 610,000 distinct CDR3 sequences, about 16% of them singletons. Separately, the same data were catalogued under a study of T cells in Graves' hyperthyroidism and ophthalmopathy. That work contributes: Together with thyroid ultrasound, orbital computed tomography, serum thyroxine and TRAb, clinical symptoms were used for diagnoses.

The receptor's source is a man between 18 and 29 years old with Graves disease. The chain uses TRBV20-1 and TRBJ2-7; TRBD2 agrees at 8 bases. The sample in question was peripheral blood mononuclear cells (PBMCs), obtained at new diagnosis, from a patient treated with antithyroid drugs. The CDR3 protein is CSALAPGLGEHEQYF. CDR3 sequence (DNA): TGCAGTGCCTTGGCCCCGGGACTAGGTGAACACGAGCAGTACTTC.